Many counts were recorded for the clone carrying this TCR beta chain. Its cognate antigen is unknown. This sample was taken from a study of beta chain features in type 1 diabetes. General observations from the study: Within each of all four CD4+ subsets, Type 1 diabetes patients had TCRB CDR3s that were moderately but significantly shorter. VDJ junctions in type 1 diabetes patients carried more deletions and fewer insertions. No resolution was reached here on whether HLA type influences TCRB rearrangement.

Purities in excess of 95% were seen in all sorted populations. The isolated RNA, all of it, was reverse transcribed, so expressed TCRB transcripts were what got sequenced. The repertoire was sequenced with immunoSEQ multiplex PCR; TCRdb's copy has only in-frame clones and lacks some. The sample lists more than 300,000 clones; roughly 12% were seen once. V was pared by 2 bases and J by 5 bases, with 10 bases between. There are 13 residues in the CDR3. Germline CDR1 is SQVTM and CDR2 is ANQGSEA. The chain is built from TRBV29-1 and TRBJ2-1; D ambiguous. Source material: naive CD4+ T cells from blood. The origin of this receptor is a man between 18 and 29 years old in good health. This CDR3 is CSVERQDDNEQFF. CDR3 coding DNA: TGCAGCGTTGAACGGCAGGATGACAATGAGCAGTTCTTC.